Below, 24 T cell receptor beta chains from the same sample are listed, as sequenced in a study of CD8 T cells in ankylosing spondylitis. TCRdb redid the calling of the 5' RACE reads with MiXCR, one entry per CDR3 protein. The data show some 350,000 distinct CDR3 sequences, with roughly 14% seen just once and 0.85% to 1.4% held by the top ten. The specimen was blood, either unsorted or a sorted T cell fraction (not recorded which). These receptors came from a male donor with ankylosing spondylitis or in good health (not recorded which).

This clonotype has more than one count but fewer than ten. The rearrangement joins TRBV20-1 to TRBJ2-7; D might be TRBD2 (6 bases). The CDR3 extends over 16 amino acids. V lost 0 bases, J lost 0 bases, and 15 bases lay in between. The germline V gene has CDR1 DFQATT and CDR2 SNEGSKA (reference sequence). DNA for the CDR3: TGCAGTGCTAGAGATCGGAGCGGGCGAAGCTCCTACGAGCAGTACTTC. Translating gives CSARDRSGRSSYEQYF.

This clonotype was seen only a few times. The chain combines TRBV10-3 with TRBJ2-5; perhaps D is TRBD1 or TRBD2 (5 bases each). Germline V gene sequence: CDR1 ENHRY, CDR2 SYGVKD. V lost 5 bases and J lost 3, with 10 bases in between. The CDR3 runs to 13 residues. The CDR3: CAISSGTEETQYF. CDR3 bases: TGTGCCATCAGTTCCGGGACCGAAGAGACCCAGTACTTC.

CDR3 amino acids: CASRLTSTGNIQYF. The CDR3 DNA follows: TGTGCCAGCAGATTGACTAGCACGGGAAACATTCAGTACTTC. This rearrangement joins TRBV6-5 to TRBJ2-4; 7 bases agree with TRBD2. J was trimmed by 6 bases and V by 6 bases; bases with no gene match: 8. The CDR3 has 14 amino acids. Germline loops: CDR1 MNHEY, CDR2 SVGAGI.

This clonotype was detected ten times or more. The V gene is TRBV5-1, the J gene TRBJ1-1, with D possibly matching TRBD1 (5 bases). The CDR3 consists of 14 residues. Trimming pared 10 bases from V and 1 base from J, leaving 17 bases between. CDR1 and CDR2 from the germline V gene are SGHRS and YFSETQ. CDR3 bases: TGCGCCTTAGCGAGGGACGGCCGGAACACTGAAGCTTTCTTT. This encodes CALARDGRNTEAFF.

CDR3: CSVSAPAGGTDTQYF. Here the CDR3 DNA reads TGCAGCGTCTCTGCTCCAGCGGGAGGAACAGATACGCAGTATTTT. The genes are TRBV29-1 and TRBJ2-3; the match to TRBD2 covers 9 bases. Germline V CDR1 and CDR2: SQVTM, ANQGSEA. Germline trimming cut 6 bases from V and 3 bases from J; bases unmatched to any gene: 10. The CDR3 spans 15 residues.

This clonotype was seen a handful of times. The rearrangement links TRBV5-1 to TRBJ2-2; tentative D call: TRBD2 (6 bases). The CDR3 has 14 residues. Deletions cut 1 base from V and 4 bases from J, with 8 bases between. The germline V gene encodes CDR1 SGHRS and CDR2 YFSETQ. The CDR3 region has the DNA TGCGCCAGCAGCTTGTTGGGGGGCACCGGGGAGCTGTTTTTT. Protein sequence: CASSLLGGTGELFF.

The chain couples TRBV27 to TRBJ1-1, with TRBD1 matching 8 bases. The J segment lost 6 bases and the V segment lost 5 bases, leaving 8 bases of the junction unmatched. This CDR3 spans 14 amino acids. From germline, CDR1 is MNHEY and CDR2 SMNVEV (reference sequence). CDR3 sequence reads: CASSPPRDRSEAFF. CDR3 DNA: TGTGCCAGCAGTCCCCCCCGGGACAGGTCTGAAGCTTTCTTT.

This clonotype was observed a handful of times. V gene TRBV4-1 combines with J gene TRBJ2-5; TRBD2 is a possible D gene (7 bases). Germline V gives CDR1 MGHRA, CDR2 YSYEKL. The CDR3 covers 17 residues. V gave up 4 bases and J gave up 4 bases, with 22 bases separating them. The CDR3 bases are TGCGCCAGCAGCCCCCCTCGAGGAGGGGGGGCAAGAGAGACCCAGTACTTC. It codes for CASSPPRGGGARETQYF.

The chain recombines TRBV3-1 with TRBJ2-5; D unresolved. The germline CDR1 and CDR2 sequences are LGHDT and YNNKEL (reference sequence). The CDR3 extends over 12 amino acids. Trimming shortened V by 0 bases and J by 6 bases, and 5 bases separated the two germline ends. CDR3 DNA: TGTGCCAGCAGCCAAGAAGAGAAGACCCAGTACTTC. Residues: CASSQEEKTQYF.

This clonotype was counted ten times or more. The V and J genes are TRBV5-1 and TRBJ2-3; weak D call: TRBD1 (6 bases). The CDR3 runs to 13 residues. Trimming stripped 4 bases from V and 4 bases from J, with 10 bases between. Germline V gives CDR1 SGHRS, CDR2 YFSETQ. CDR3 region: CASSPDRPDTQYF. DNA of the CDR3: TGCGCCAGCAGCCCGGACAGACCAGATACGCAGTATTTT.

The chain links TRBV10-2 to TRBJ2-5; 7 positions match TRBD2. Germline V gene lookup returns CDR1 WSHSY and CDR2 SAAADI. Losses at the gene ends were 3 bases for V and 5 bases for J; bases not matched to a gene: 3. The CDR3 is 13 residues long. The CDR3 bases are TGCGCCAGCAGTGAAGGTAGCGGGGAGACCCAGTACTTC. Protein: CASSEGSGETQYF.

The V and J genes are TRBV12-3 or TRBV12-4 and TRBJ2-1; TRBD2 aligns across 7 bases. Trimming took 4 bases from V and 8 from J; bases not matched to a gene: 2. The CDR3 loop spans 12 amino acids. The CDR3 bases are TGTGCCAGCAGTTGGGGGGGGGATGAGCAGTTCTTC. Encoded protein: CASSWGGDEQFF.

This clonotype was observed a few times. This chain connects TRBV5-1 to TRBJ2-7, with D possibly TRBD1 on 6 matching bases. CDR3 length: 14 residues. Trimming left V 3 bases short and J 3 bases short, with 13 bases between. Germline V gene lookup returns CDR1 SGHRS and CDR2 YFSETQ. The CDR3, as DNA: TGCGCCAGCAGCTCGGACAGCCCCATCTACGAGCAGTACTTC. Its translation is CASSSDSPIYEQYF.

The chain recombines TRBV12-3 or TRBV12-4 with TRBJ2-1, with 8 bases fitting TRBD2. The CDR3 has 13 residues. V lost 6 bases and J lost 8; bases outside the gene matches: 6. The CDR3 here is CASSKSGRDEQFF. The CDR3 DNA reads as TGTGCCAGCAGCAAGAGCGGGAGAGATGAGCAGTTCTTC.

The gene calls are TRBV12-5 and TRBJ1-6; D gene uncertain. The V gene lost 1 base and the J gene lost 3 bases, with 1 base spanning the gap. CDR1 and CDR2 (germline): LGHNT, FRNRAP. The CDR3 covers 13 residues. CDR3 DNA sequence: TGTGCTAGTGGTTTGGACTATAATTCACCCCTCCACTTT. Its translation is CASGLDYNSPLHF. The full variable domain, in which reference TRBV12-5 and TRBJ1-6 provide the parts outside the CDR3, is DARVTQTPRHKVTEMGQEVTMRCQPILGHNTVFWYRQTMMQGLELLAYFRNRAPLDDSGMPKDRFSAEMPDATLATLKIQPSEPRDSAVYFCASGLDYNSPLHFGNGTRLTVT.

The chain links TRBV2 to TRBJ2-1, with 8 nucleotides matching TRBD2. CDR1 SNHLY and CDR2 FYNNEI come from the germline V gene. This CDR3 spans 14 amino acids. V was pared by 6 bases and J by 3 bases, with 4 bases of the junction left unmatched. In DNA, the CDR3 is TGTGCCAGCAGCGGGGGGGCTAACTACAATGAGCAGTTCTTC. Amino acid sequence: CASSGGANYNEQFF.

The rearrangement joins TRBV12-3 or TRBV12-4 to TRBJ2-1, with TRBD2 matching 8 bases. Trimming took 5 bases from V and 2 from J; bases not matched to a gene: 2. CDR3 length equals 14 residues. The CDR3 loop reads CASSGAGAYNEQFF. CDR3 sequence (DNA): TGTGCCAGCAGTGGAGCGGGGGCCTACAATGAGCAGTTCTTC.

This clonotype was found a few times. V and J are TRBV12-3 or TRBV12-4 and TRBJ2-1; tentatively, D is TRBD1 (6 bases). Trimming pared 3 bases from V and 0 bases from J, leaving 15 bases between. This CDR3 spans 17 amino acids. The CDR3 sequence is CASSFITGPSSYNEQFF. In DNA, the CDR3 is TGTGCCAGCAGTTTTATCACAGGGCCGAGCTCCTACAATGAGCAGTTCTTC.

This clonotype was detected a few times. J is TRBJ2-3 and V is TRBV3-1, with D perhaps TRBD1 (5 bases). The V end was cut by 3 bases, the J end by 6 bases, with 13 bases between. From germline, CDR1 is LGHDT and CDR2 YNNKEL (reference sequence). The CDR3 runs to 14 residues. The CDR3 here is CASSHQGFRDTQYF. The CDR3 DNA sequence: TGTGCCAGCAGCCACCAGGGTTTTAGGGATACGCAGTATTTT.

This clonotype was detected a few times. The rearrangement joins TRBV5-8 to TRBJ1-5, with D perhaps matching TRBD1 (6 bases). This CDR3 is 16 amino acids long. From germline, CDR1 is SGHTS and CDR2 YDEGEE. V lost 4 bases and J lost 6, with 20 bases in between. Here the CDR3 DNA reads TGTGCCAGCAGCCCAGACTGGGGGGGCGGGATTCAGCCCCAGCATTTT. This codes for CASSPDWGGGIQPQHF.

This clonotype was observed a few times. The rearrangement links TRBV3-1 to TRBJ1-5; no clear D gene. Per germline, CDR1 LGHDT and CDR2 YNNKEL (reference sequence). V was cut by 0 bases and J by 9 bases, with 12 bases left in between. The CDR3 has 14 amino acids. Here the CDR3 reads CASSQEPINRPQHF. For the CDR3, the DNA is TGTGCCAGCAGCCAAGAACCGATTAATAGGCCCCAGCATTTT.

The CDR3 sequence is CASSVTGTAYSPLHF. DNA for the CDR3: TGTGCCAGCAGCGTAACCGGGACAGCCTATTCACCCCTCCACTTT. This chain joins TRBV9 and TRBJ1-6; 7 bases match TRBD1. This CDR3 is 15 amino acids long. Germline CDR1 and CDR2: SGDLS and YYNGEE. V lost 1 base to trimming and J lost 8 bases; unmatched junction nucleotides: 6.

The chain combines TRBV10-2 with TRBJ1-2; D remains ambiguous. Trimming left V 3 bases short and J 4 bases short, with 12 bases between. Germline CDR1 is WSHSY and CDR2 is SAAADI. This CDR3 is built from 14 residues. CDR3 nucleotides: TGCGCCAGCAGTGAACAAGGCATAGGCTATGGCTACACCTTC. Translated: CASSEQGIGYGYTF.

This clonotype was observed a few times. V gene TRBV2 combines with J gene TRBJ2-2; D might be TRBD1 or TRBD2, each matching 5 bases. The CDR3 spans 15 residues. Deletions cut 6 bases from V and 3 bases from J, with 14 bases between. The germline V gene has CDR1 SNHLY and CDR2 FYNNEI. CDR3 coding DNA: TGTGCCAGCAGCGAAAATCAGGGAGACACCGGGGAGCTGTTTTTT. This encodes CASSENQGDTGELFF. The full variable domain, in which reference TRBV2 and TRBJ2-2 provide the parts outside the CDR3, is EPEVTQTPSHQVTQMGQEVILRCVPISNHLYFYWYRQILGQKVEFLVSFYNNEISEKSEIFDDQFSVERPDGSNFTLKIRSTKLEDSAMYFCASSENQGDTGELFFGEGSRLTVL.